This TCR beta chain was profiled in a study of T cell changes during pregnancy in multiple sclerosis. The protocol was immunoSEQ multiplex PCR, while the TCRdb copy is restricted to in-frame clones and leaves out a portion. The sample has fewer than 35,000 clones; roughly 90% are singletons. This TCR derives from a female donor in good health, enrolled as a control in a pregnancy study. Source: CD4+ T cells from peripheral blood mononuclear cells, taken in the second trimester of pregnancy.

In DNA form, the CDR3 reads TGTGCCAGCAGTGACGGACAGGCATACACTGAAGCTTTCTTT. The encoded protein is CASSDGQAYTEAFF. V is TRBV27 and J is TRBJ1-1; 7 bases map to TRBD1. This CDR3 region has 14 residues. The trim removed 5 bases at V and 3 bases at J, leaving 6 bases unmatched. CDR1 and CDR2 (germline): MNHEY, SMNVEV (reference sequence).